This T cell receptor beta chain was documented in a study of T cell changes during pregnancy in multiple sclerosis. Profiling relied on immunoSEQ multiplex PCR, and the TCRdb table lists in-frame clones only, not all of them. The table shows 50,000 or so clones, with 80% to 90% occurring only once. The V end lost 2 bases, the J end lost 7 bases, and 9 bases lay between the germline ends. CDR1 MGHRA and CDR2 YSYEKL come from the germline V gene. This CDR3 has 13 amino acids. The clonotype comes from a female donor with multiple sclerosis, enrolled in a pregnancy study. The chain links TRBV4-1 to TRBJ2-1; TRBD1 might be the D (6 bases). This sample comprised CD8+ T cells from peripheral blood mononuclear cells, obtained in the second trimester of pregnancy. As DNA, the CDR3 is TGCGCCAGCAGCCAACCCACAGGGAATGAGCAGTTCTTC. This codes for CASSQPTGNEQFF.